The sequence of this T cell receptor (beta chain) was determined in a study of T-cell reconstitution after alpha-beta-depleted transplantation in children. General study points: Several hundred graft clones that had expanded were reportedly the source of alpha-beta T cells about two months after transplant. After transplant, high TCRbeta diversity at day 60 in some patients arose from surviving recipient T cells and thymic progenitors. Fresh T-cell production supplied most of the T-cell counts and diversity seen one year after transplant.

Turning to this clonotype: The antigen is undetermined.

Using unique molecular identifiers, the investigators prepared the TCRbeta library. Each CDR3 protein gets one entry after TCRdb re-called the PCR reads with MiXCR. Of about 610,000 distinct CDR3 sequences in the sample, over 25% were seen once. The input for sequencing was PBMCs, taken before TCRalphabeta/CD19-depleted stem cell transplant. This TCR was recovered from a boy less than two years old with Wiskott-Aldrich syndrome, due to receive a stem cell transplant.

CDR3 protein: CASSYVAGGSDTQYF. DNA of the CDR3: TGTGCCAGCAGTTACGTGGCGGGAGGGTCAGATACGCAGTATTTT. The chain combines TRBV6-5 with TRBJ2-3; 9 bases map to TRBD2. The CDR3 length is 15 residues. Germline V CDR1 and CDR2: MNHEY, SVGAGI. The trim removed 2 bases at V and 4 bases at J, leaving 4 bases unmatched.